Sequencing of this T cell receptor beta chain was carried out in a study of blood T cell repertoires in COVID-19. Overall study: T cells, B-cell-depleted T cells, or PBMCs provided the cDNA or gDNA that served as material.

Method: immunoSEQ multiplex PCR; TCRdb's copy keeps in-frame clones and lacks some. The table lists 410,000 or so clones, over 75% of them singletons. The CDR3 is made up of 11 amino acids. Germline V gives CDR1 MNHEY, CDR2 SMNVEV (reference sequence). V was pared by 8 bases and J by 4 bases, with 9 bases between. The Seattle patients, enrolled during active infection, were followed longitudinally. The sample comprised peripheral blood. V gene TRBV27 combines with J gene TRBJ2-7; D is perhaps TRBD2 (5 bases). This sequence was found in a middle-aged woman with COVID-19, enrolled during active disease. The CDR3: CASPRGYEQYF. The DNA of the CDR3 is TGTGCCAGCCCACGAGGGTACGAGCAGTACTTC.